This paragraph covers one TCR beta chain sequence. Its antigen is currently unknown. Each and every patient relapsed after autologous stem cell transplantation, and patients got differing brentuximab vedotin exposure. Isolated CD8+ T cells were derived from thawed PBMCs through magnetic negative selection. Measured with immunoSEQ multiplex PCR; TCRdb has only the in-frame clones, and not every one. Here the sample spans 12,000 or so clones, roughly 84% being singletons. The data stem from a study of PD-1 blockade in classical Hodgkin lymphoma. Trimming cost V 7 bases and J 7 bases, with 14 bases left between them. The V gene's germline CDR1 is SNHLY and CDR2 FYNNEI. The CDR3 runs 13 residues. The study's findings and limits: Exclusion was the outcome for patients who began nivolumab under 1 year after ASCT. Lower baseline TCR diversity was reported for newly diagnosed patients than for healthy donors.

The source of this sequence is a human donor with classical Hodgkin lymphoma. This sample comprised CD8+ T cells from blood, obtained at baseline. The chain employs TRBV2 and TRBJ2-4; D is unclear. CDR3 coding DNA: TGTGCCAGCACCCCCACGCCTGTTAACATTCAGTACTTC. Translation gives CASTPTPVNIQYF.